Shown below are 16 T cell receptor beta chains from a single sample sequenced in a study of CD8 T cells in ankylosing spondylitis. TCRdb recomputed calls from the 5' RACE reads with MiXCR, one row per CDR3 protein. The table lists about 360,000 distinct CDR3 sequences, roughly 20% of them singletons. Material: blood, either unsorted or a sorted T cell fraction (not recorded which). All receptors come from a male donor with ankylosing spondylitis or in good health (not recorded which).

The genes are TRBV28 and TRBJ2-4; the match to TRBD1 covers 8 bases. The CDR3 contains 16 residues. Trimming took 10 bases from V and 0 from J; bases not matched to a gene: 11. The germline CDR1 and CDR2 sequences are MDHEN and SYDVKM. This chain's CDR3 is CATMTGVQLAKNIQYF. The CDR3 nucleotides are TGTGCCACCATGACAGGGGTCCAACTAGCCAAAAACATTCAGTACTTC.

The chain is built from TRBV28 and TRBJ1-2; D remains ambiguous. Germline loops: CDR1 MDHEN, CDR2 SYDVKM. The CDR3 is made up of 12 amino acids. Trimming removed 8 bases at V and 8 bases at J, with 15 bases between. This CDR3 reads CASLEHLEGYTF. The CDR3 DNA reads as TGTGCCAGCCTGGAACATCTCGAGGGCTACACCTTC.

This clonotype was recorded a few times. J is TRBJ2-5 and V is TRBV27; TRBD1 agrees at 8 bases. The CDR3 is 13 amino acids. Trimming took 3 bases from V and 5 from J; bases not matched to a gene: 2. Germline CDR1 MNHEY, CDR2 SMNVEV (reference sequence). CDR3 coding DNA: TGTGCCAGCAGTTTGACAGGGGTTGAGACCCAGTACTTC. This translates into CASSLTGVETQYF.

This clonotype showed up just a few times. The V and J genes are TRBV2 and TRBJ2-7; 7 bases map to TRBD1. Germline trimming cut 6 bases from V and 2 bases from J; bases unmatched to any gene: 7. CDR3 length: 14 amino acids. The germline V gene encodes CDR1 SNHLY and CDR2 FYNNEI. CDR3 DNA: TGTGCCAGCAGCGAGACAGGGAGCGCCTACGAGCAGTACTTC. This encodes CASSETGSAYEQYF.

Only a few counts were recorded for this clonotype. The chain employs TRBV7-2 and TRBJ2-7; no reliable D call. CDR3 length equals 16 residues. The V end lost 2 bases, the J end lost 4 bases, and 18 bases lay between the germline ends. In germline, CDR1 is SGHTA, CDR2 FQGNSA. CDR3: CASSLLADGPSYEQYF. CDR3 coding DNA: TGTGCCAGCAGCTTACTGGCGGACGGACCCTCATACGAGCAGTACTTC.

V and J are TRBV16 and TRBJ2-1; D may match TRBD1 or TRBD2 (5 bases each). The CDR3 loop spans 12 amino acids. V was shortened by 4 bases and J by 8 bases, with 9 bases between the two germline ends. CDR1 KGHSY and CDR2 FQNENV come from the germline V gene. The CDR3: CASSPLGDEQFF. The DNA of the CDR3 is TGTGCCAGCAGCCCATTGGGGGATGAGCAGTTCTTC. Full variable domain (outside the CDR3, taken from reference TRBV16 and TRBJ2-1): GEEVAQTPKHLVRGEGQKAKLYCAPIKGHSYVFWYQQVLKNEFKFLISFQNENVFDETGMPKERFSAKCLPNSPCSLEIQATKLEDSAVYFCASSPLGDEQFFGPGTRLTVL.

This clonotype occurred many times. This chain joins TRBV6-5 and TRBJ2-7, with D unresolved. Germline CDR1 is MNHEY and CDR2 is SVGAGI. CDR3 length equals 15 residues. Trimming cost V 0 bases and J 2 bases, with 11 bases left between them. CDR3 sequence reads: CASSYSDLGTYEQYF. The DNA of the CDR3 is TGTGCCAGCAGTTACTCGGATTTAGGTACCTACGAGCAGTACTTC.

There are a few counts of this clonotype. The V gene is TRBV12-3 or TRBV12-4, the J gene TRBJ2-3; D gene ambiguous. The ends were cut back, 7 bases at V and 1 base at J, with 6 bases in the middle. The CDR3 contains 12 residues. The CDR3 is CASNSGTDTQYF. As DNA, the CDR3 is TGTGCCAGCAATTCAGGCACAGATACGCAGTATTTT.

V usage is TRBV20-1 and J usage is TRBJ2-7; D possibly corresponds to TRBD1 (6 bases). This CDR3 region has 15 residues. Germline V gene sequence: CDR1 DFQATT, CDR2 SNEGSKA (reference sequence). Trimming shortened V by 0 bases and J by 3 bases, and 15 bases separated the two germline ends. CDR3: CSARDLGANLYEQYF. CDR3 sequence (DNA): TGCAGTGCTAGAGATCTGGGGGCGAACCTCTACGAGCAGTACTTC.

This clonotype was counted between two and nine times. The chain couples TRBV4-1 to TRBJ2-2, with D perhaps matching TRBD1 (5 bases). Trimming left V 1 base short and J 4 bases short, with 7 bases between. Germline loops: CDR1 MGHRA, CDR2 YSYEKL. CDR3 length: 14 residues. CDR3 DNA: TGCGCCAGCAGCCAAGGACAGATCACCGGGGAGCTGTTTTTT. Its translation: CASSQGQITGELFF.

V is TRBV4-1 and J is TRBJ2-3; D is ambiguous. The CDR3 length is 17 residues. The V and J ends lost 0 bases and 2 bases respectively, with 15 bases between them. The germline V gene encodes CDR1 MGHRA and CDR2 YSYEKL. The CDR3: CASSQDWVGVYTDTQYF. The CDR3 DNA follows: TGCGCCAGCAGCCAAGACTGGGTGGGCGTATACACAGATACGCAGTATTTT.

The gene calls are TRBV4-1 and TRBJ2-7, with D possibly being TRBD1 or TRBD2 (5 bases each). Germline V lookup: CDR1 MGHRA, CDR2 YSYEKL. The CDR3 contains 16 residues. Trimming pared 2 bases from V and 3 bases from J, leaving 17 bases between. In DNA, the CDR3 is TGCGCCAGCAGCCAAAGGGACCAGACCGAGAACTACGAGCAGTACTTC. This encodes CASSQRDQTENYEQYF.

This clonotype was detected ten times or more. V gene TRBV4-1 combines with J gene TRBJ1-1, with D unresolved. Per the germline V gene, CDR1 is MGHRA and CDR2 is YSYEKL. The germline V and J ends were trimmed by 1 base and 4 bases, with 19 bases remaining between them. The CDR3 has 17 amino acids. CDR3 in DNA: TGCGCCAGCAGCCAAGTCGCCTCGTCCTTATTAGGCACTGAAGCTTTCTTT. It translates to CASSQVASSLLGTEAFF.

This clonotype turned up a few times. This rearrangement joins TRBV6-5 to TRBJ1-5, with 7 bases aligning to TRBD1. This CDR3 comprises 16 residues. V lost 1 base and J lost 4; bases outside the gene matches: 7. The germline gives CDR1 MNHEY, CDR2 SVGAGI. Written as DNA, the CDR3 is TGTGCCAGCAGTTACTTCCCCGGGACAGAAAATCAGCCCCAGCATTTT. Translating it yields CASSYFPGTENQPQHF.

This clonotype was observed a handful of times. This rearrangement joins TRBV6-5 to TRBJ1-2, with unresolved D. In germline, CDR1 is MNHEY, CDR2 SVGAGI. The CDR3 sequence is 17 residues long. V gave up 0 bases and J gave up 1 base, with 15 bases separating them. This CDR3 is CASSYSADPPINYGYTF. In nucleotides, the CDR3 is TGTGCCAGCAGTTACTCGGCGGACCCTCCGATTAACTATGGCTACACCTTC.

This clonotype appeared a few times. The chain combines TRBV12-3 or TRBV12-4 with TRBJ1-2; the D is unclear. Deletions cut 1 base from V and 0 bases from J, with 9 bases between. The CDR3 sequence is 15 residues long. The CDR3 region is CASSLGGATNYGYTF. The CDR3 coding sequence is TGTGCCAGCAGTTTAGGGGGAGCCACTAACTATGGCTACACCTTC.